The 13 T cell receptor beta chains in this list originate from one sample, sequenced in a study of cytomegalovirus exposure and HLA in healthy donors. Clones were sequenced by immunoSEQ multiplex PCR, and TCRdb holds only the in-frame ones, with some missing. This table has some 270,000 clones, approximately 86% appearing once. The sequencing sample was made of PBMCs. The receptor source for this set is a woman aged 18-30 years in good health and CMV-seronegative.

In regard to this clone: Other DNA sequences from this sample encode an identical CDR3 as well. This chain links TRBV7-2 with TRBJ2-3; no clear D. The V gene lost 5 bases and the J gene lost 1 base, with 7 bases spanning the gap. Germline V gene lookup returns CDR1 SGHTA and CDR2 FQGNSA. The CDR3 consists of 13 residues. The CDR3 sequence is CASSPPGTDTQYF. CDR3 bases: TGTGCCAGCAGCCCCCCCGGCACAGATACGCAGTATTTT.

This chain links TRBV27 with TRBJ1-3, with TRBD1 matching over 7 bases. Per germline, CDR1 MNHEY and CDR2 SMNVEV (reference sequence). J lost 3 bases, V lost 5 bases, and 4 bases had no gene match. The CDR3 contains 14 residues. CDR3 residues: CASSPDRVGNTIYF. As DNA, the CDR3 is TGTGCCAGCAGTCCTGACAGGGTTGGAAACACCATATATTTT.

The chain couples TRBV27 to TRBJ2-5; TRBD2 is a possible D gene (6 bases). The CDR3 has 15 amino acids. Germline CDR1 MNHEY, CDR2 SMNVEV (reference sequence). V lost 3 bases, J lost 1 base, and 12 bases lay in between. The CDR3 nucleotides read TGTGCCAGCAGTTTTCGGTTAGCGGCCCAAGAGACCCAGTACTTC. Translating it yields CASSFRLAAQETQYF.

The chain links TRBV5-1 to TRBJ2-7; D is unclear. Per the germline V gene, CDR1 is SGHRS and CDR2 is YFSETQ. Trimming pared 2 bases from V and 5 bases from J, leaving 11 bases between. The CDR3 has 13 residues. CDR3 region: CASSFGSGNEQYF. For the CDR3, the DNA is TGCGCCAGCAGCTTTGGTTCGGGTAACGAGCAGTACTTC.

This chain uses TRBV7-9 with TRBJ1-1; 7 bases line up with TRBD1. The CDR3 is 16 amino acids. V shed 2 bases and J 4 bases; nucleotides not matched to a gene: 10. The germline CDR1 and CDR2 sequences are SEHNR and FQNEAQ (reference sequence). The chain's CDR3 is CASSLPRDSWGTEAFF. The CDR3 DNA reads TGTGCCAGCAGCTTACCCAGGGACAGTTGGGGCACTGAAGCTTTCTTT.

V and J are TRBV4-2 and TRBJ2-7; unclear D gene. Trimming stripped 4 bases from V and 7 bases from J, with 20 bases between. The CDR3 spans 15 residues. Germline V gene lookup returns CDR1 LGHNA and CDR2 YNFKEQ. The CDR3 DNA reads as TGTGCCAGCAGCCCCACCCCGGGTCGATTTTGGGAGCAGTACTTC. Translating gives CASSPTPGRFWEQYF.

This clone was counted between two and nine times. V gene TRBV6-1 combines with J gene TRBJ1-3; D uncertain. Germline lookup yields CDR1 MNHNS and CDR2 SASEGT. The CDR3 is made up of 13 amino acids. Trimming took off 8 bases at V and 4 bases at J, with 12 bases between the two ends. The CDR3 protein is CASLYLGGNTIYF. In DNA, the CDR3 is TGTGCCAGCCTTTATCTCGGGGGAAACACCATATATTTT.

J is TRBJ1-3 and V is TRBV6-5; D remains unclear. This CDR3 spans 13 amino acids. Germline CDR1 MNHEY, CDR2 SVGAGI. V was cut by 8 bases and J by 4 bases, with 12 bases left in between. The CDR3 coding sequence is TGTGCCAGCCGATTCCAGGCCGGAAACACCATATATTTT. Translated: CASRFQAGNTIYF.

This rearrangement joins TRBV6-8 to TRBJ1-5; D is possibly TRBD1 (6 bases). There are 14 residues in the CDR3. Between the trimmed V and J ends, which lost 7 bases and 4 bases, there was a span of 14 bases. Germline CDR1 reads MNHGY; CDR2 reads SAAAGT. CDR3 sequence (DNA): TGTGCCAGCAATCAGGACAGCCCGAATCAGCCCCAGCATTTT. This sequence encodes CASNQDSPNQPQHF.

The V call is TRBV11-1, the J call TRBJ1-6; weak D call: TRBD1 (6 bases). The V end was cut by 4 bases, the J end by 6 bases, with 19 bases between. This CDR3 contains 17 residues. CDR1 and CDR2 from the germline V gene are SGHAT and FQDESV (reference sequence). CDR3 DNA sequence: TGTGCCAGCAGCTCTCACATACGGAAGGGGGTTAATTCACCCCTCCACTTT. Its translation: CASSSHIRKGVNSPLHF.

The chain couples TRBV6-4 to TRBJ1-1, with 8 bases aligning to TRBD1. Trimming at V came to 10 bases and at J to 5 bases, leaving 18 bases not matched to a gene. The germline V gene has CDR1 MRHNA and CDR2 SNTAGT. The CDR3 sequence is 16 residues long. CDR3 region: CANFAEGQGARTEAFF. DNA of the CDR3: TGTGCCAACTTCGCCGAGGGGCAGGGGGCGCGGACTGAAGCTTTCTTT.

For the CDR3, the DNA is TGTGCCAGCAGCAGGGGGCGGGAGGGCCCCAACTCCTACGAGCAGTACTTC. Encoded protein: CASSRGREGPNSYEQYF. This sequence joins TRBV21-1 and TRBJ2-7; TRBD2 is the table's D call, not checked against the DNA. TRBV21-1 constitutes a pseudogene. CDR3 size: 17 residues.

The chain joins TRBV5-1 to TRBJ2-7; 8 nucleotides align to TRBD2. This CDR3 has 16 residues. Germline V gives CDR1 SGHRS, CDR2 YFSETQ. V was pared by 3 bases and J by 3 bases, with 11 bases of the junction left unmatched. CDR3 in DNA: TGCGCCAGCAGCTCGGGTACTAGCGGAGGGATCTACGAGCAGTACTTC. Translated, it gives CASSSGTSGGIYEQYF. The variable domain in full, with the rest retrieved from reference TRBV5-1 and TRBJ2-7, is KAGVTQTPRYLIKTRGQQVTLSCSPISGHRSVSWYQQTPGQGLQFLFEYFSETQRNKGNFPGRFSGRQFSNSRSEMNVSTLELGDSALYLCASSSGTSGGIYEQYFGPGTRLTVT.